The 2 T cell receptor beta chains listed next were all sequenced from one sample in a study of cytotoxic CD8 clonotypes in ibrutinib-treated CLL (dated by TCRdb to the early 2020s). Reading the label with the study, this specimen's time point is: about eleven months on ibrutinib. Library method: the immunoSEQ multiplex PCR assay. The immuneACCESS repertoire file appears here via TCRdb, limited to in-frame rearrangements. These files lack a portion of the clones; in checked studies, under half of the deficit traces to unresolved V genes, and the cause of the others is not known. Here the sample has approximately 84,000 clones; about 85% occur a single time. Of the sample, about 4.4% is held by the ten largest clones. This sample comprised PBMCs, obtained after 12 months of ibrutinib treatment. The source is a human donor with chronic lymphocytic leukemia.

This sequence joins TRBV6-5 and TRBJ1-1; D is possibly TRBD1 (6 bases). Germline values: CDR1 MNHEY, CDR2 SVGAGI. The CDR3 contains 13 residues. Trimming removed 2 bases at V and 4 bases at J, with 8 bases between. The CDR3, as DNA: TGTGCCAGCAGTTACGGCAGGGGCACTGAAGCTTTCTTT. Translating it yields CASSYGRGTEAFF.

This clone was seen only once. The DNA of the CDR3 is TGTGCCAGCAGCCCCCATAGCGGGGCGTACCAAGAGACCCAGTACTTC. Amino acids: CASSPHSGAYQETQYF. The chain has TRBV27 and TRBJ2-5, with 8 positions matching TRBD2. J gave up 0 bases and V 6 bases, and 9 bases lay outside the gene matches. The V gene's germline CDR1 is MNHEY and CDR2 SMNVEV (reference sequence). The CDR3 spans 16 residues.